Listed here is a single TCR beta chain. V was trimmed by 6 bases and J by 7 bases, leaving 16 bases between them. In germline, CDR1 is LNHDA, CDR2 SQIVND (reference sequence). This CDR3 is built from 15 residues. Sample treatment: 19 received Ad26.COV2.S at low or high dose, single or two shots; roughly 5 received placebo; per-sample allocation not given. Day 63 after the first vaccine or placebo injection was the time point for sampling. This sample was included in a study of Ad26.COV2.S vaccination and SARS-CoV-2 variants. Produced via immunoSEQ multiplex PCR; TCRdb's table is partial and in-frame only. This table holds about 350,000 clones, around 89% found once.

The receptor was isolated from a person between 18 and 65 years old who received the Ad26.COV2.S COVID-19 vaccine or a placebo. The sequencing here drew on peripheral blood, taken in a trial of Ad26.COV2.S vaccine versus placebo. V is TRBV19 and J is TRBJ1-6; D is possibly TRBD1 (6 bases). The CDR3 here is CASRNQGTGNSPLHF. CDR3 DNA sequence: TGTGCCAGTAGAAACCAGGGGACGGGGAATTCACCCCTCCACTTT.